The T cell receptor (beta chain) under discussion was sequenced for a study of T-cell memory formation after mild COVID-19 (dated by TCRdb to the early 2020s). With respect to the entire study: TCR sequence clusters from the two donors were found to be largely donor specific. In a couple of donors, T-cell clones that expanded and contracted after mild COVID-19 were tracked by sequencing TCRalpha and TCRbeta repertoires over time. Two young, previously healthy adult volunteers, one female and one male, were included in the cohort. Overall study outcomes, separate from this receptor: Some responding clones were detected in pre-infection memory, which suggested that pre-existing cross-reactive memory T cells had joined the SARS-CoV-2 response. The second-wave clones that peaked on day 37 were not confirmed to be SARS-CoV-2 specific. Balanced CD4/CD8 phenotypes were observed for clones contracting from day 15 to 85, whereas a bias towards CD4+ was observed for a second wave of clones expanding from day 15 to 37. Contracting CD4+ clones turned up mainly in the CM and EM memory subsets, whereas EMRA was where CD8+ clones were enriched. The study included only a couple of mild cases, and larger cohorts that include severe cases with pre-infection samples were judged to be necessary.

CDR1 and CDR2, per the germline V gene, are MGHRA and YSYEKL. Including the terminal cysteine and phenylalanine, the CDR3 comprises 16 residues. Solely the CDR3 DNA is kept, with 48 bases framed from the first base. V is trimmed back by 0 bases and J by 3 bases, and the junction contains 3 bases that no gene match accounts for. Ficoll-Paque density gradient centrifugation was the method used to isolate PBMCs. Of note for this clonotype: This clone's antigen is unknown. Within one base of it there is no much larger clone, and no base qualities were kept.

Sequenced using an Illumina NovaSeq 6000. TCRalpha and TCRbeta cDNA libraries were built by 5'RACE with constant-segment primers, adding sample barcodes and unique molecular identifiers. RNA was extracted from every sample with Trizol reagent. Library amplification was performed in two PCR steps, and a second sample barcode and Illumina TruSeq adapters were introduced in the second step. Sequencing of libraries was performed on an Illumina NovaSeq with 2 x 150 bp paired-end reads. Turning to the authors' computational methods: Reads were demultiplexed and collapsed into UMI-guided consensus sequences with migec v1.2.7. Using mixcr v2.1.11, the UMI consensuses were aligned to TRA and TRB V and J templates and assembled into clonotypes. Expanded or contracted clonotypes were those called significant by both edgeR and NoisET, with noise models trained on biological replicates. For edgeR calls, a false discovery rate-adjusted p below 0.01 and a log2 fold-change threshold of 1 were applied. As an exploratory analysis of dynamics, max-normalized trajectories of the 1000 most abundant clonotypes were examined by PCA with hierarchical clustering. Each responding clone was given a CD4 or CD8 phenotype based on the CD4+ and CD8+ repertoires, which had been sequenced separately. TCRdb's own reprocessing of the public reads used fastp at Q25 and MiXCR and kept productive beta chains. Under each unique CDR3 protein, matching rows form one entry showing the most common genes and DNA. The V and J calls were not made by the authors but by TCRdb's processing. The sample table shows about half a million distinct CDR3 sequences, and around a sixth are seen once. Approximately 13% of the sample goes to the ten largest clones.

This receptor was obtained from an adult woman who had mild COVID-19 (a few samples of this study predate the infection). The sample titles of this study are shuffled in the database, so cell type and time point are left out; the donor was told from shared clones. The chain is assembled from TRBV4-1 and TRBJ2-7; 12 bases in between match TRBD1. Material: PBMCs or a T cell subset sorted from them (not recorded which). DNA sequence: TGCGCCAGCAGCCAAGAAGGGACAGGGGGCATCTACGAGCAGTACTTC. This yields the protein CASSQEGTGGIYEQYF.